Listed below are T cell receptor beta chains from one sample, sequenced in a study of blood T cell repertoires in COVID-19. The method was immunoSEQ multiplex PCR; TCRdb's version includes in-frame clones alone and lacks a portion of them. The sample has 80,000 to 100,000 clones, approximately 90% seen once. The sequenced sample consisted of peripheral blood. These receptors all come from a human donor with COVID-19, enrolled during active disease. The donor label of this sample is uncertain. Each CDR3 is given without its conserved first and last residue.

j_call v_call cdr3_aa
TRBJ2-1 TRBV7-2 ASSRGGNEQF
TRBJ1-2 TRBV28 ASSLTGLGGYGYT
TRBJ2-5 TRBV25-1 ASSVGGSGETQY
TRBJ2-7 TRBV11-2 ASSLVAGHGEQY
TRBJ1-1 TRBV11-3 ASSSEVLDTEAF
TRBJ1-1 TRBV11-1 ASNLEGADTEAF
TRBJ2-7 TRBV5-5 ASSLEPESSYEQY
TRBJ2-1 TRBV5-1 ASSSERGGLNEQF
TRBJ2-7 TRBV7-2 ASSRREGLYEQY
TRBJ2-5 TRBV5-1 ASSAGTGRETQY
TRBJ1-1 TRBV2 ASAMETEAF
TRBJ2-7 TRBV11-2 ASSSGAGSEQY
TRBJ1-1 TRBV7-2 ASSPSGHRRGNTEAF
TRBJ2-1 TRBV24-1 ATSEPGLVDEQF
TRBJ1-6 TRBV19 ASSMDRGPNSPLH
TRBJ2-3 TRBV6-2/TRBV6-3 ASSYVRITDTQY
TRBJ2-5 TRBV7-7 ASSSFRSGGQETQY
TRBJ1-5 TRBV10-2 ASTQGADSNQPQH
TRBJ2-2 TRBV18 ASSAVLPPNTGELF
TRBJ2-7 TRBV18 ASSPFEVAEGHEQY
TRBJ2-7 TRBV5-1 ASSLGQGVINEQY
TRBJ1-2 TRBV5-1 ASSLGQGNGYT
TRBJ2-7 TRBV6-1 ASSEALRGGYEQY
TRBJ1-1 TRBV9 ASSPHGGQNTEAF
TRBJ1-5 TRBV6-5 ASSRTAELNQPQH
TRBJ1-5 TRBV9 ASSEAGVSQPQH
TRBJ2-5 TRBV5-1 ASSTRDSYMKTQY
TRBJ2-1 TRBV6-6 ASRQTSGSSYNEQF
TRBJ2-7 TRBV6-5 ASSYSREVYEQY
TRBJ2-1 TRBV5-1 ASSLVGGTNEQF
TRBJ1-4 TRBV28 ASSLRGENEKLF
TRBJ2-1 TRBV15 ATSSPLRQGSYNEQF
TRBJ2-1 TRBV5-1 ASSLGWTGNNEQF
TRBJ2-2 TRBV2 ASTPRSTGELF
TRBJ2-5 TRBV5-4 ASSAGTVQETQY